The 9 T cell receptor beta chains in this list originate from one sample, sequenced in a study of CD8 T cells in Susac syndrome. Random hexamers were used to reverse transcribe roughly 0.5 to 1 ug of RNA. TCRdb re-called the immunoSEQ multiplex PCR reads with MiXCR, one entry per CDR3 protein. Seen here are some 80,000 distinct CDR3 sequences, 94% observed once, and the top ten hold 0.26%. The specimen was CD8+ T cells from PBMCs. All receptors derive from a human donor in good health.

The rearrangement links TRBV6-1 to TRBJ1-1; 10 positions agree with TRBD1. The V and J ends lost 3 bases and 4 bases, in that order; junction bases with no gene match: 8. This CDR3 contains 16 residues. The V gene's germline CDR1 is MNHNS and CDR2 SASEGT. The CDR3: CASSDSGTGVSTEAFF. The DNA for the CDR3 is TGTGCCAGCAGTGATTCCGGGACAGGGGTGAGCACTGAAGCTTTCTTT.

The chain couples TRBV28 to TRBJ1-5; the D gene is possibly TRBD1 (5 bases). Per the germline V gene, CDR1 is MDHEN and CDR2 is SYDVKM. Deletions cut 5 bases from V and 4 bases from J, with 15 bases between. The CDR3 spans 15 residues. CDR3 bases: TGTGCCAGCAGTCCCCAGGGAATCCGGAATCAGCCCCAGCATTTT. Its protein product is CASSPQGIRNQPQHF.

The V and J genes are TRBV19 and TRBJ2-2; no clear D. The V end was cut by 8 bases, the J end by 4 bases, with 5 bases between. The CDR3 has 11 amino acids. Germline CDR1 LNHDA, CDR2 SQIVND (reference sequence). The CDR3 protein is CASAFTGELFF. CDR3 nucleotide sequence: TGTGCCAGTGCGTTCACCGGGGAGCTGTTTTTT.

As DNA, the CDR3 is TGCAGTGCTAGTCAAACAGGGGGCGGCTACGAGCAGTACTTC. Translating it yields CSASQTGGGYEQYF. The chain uses TRBV20-1 and TRBJ2-7; 9 bases fit TRBD1. This CDR3 region has 14 residues. The V gene's germline CDR1 is DFQATT and CDR2 SNEGSKA (reference sequence). The V and J ends lost 3 bases and 3 bases, in that order; junction bases with no gene match: 6.

The chain has TRBV7-3 and TRBJ2-7, with unresolved D. Germline CDR1 SGHTA, CDR2 FQGTGA. The ends were cut back, 10 bases at V and 1 base at J, with 11 bases in the middle. The CDR3 consists of 12 residues. The CDR3 region is CATSDKSYEQYV. As DNA, the CDR3 is TGTGCCACCTCCGACAAATCCTACGAGCAGTACGTC.

The chain recombines TRBV5-8 with TRBJ1-5, with D unresolved. This CDR3 has 15 residues. V was trimmed by 2 bases and J by 0 bases, leaving 9 bases between them. Germline assignment: CDR1 SGHTS and CDR2 YDEGEE. This CDR3 reads CASSFWADSNQPQHF. The CDR3 nucleotides are TGTGCCAGCAGCTTCTGGGCGGATAGCAATCAGCCCCAGCATTTT.

V usage is TRBV7-6 and J usage is TRBJ2-1; 10 bases match TRBD2. The germline gives CDR1 SGHVS, CDR2 FNYEAQ. Trimming at V came to 5 bases and at J to 5 bases, leaving 6 bases not matched to a gene. The CDR3 length is 15 residues. The CDR3 DNA reads TGTGCCAGCAGCCAAAGACTAGCGGGCCACAATGAGCAGTTCTTC. It is translated as CASSQRLAGHNEQFF.

CDR3 DNA sequence: TGTGCCAGCAGTCTAGGGGGGGCCACTGAAGCTTTCTTT. Protein product: CASSLGGATEAFF. The chain recombines TRBV27 with TRBJ1-1, with D tentatively TRBD1 (6 bases). V was cut by 5 bases and J by 4 bases, with 11 bases left in between. The CDR3 has 13 amino acids. Germline V gene lookup returns CDR1 MNHEY and CDR2 SMNVEV (reference sequence).

The V gene is TRBV14, the J gene TRBJ2-7; 11 nucleotides agree with TRBD1. CDR1 and CDR2 (germline): SGHDN, FVKESK. V trimming: 0 bases; J trimming: 3 bases; junction bases outside the gene matches: 7. The CDR3 covers 17 residues. The CDR3 DNA follows: TGTGCCAGCAGCCAAGAACCTAAGGACAGGGGGCTCTACGAGCAGTACTTC. Its translation: CASSQEPKDRGLYEQYF.